Reported below is one T cell receptor (beta chain). What it recognizes is unknown. The junction shows a germline mismatch at one end, possibly a read error. The authors incorporated unique molecular identifiers into the TCR beta cDNA libraries. Input populations of roughly 0.95 to 10 million T cells gave rise to some 500,000 cDNA molecules. TCRdb re-analysed the PCR reads in MiXCR, keeping a single row per CDR3 protein. The table shows about 460,000 distinct CDR3 sequences, with approximately 46% occurring only once. The data were obtained in a study of post-analysis software for immune sequencing data. At the level of the study: Progressive-relapsing, secondary progressive and relapsing-remitting multiple sclerosis were among the disease courses included.

This CDR3 is built from 15 residues. The germline V gene encodes CDR1 DFQATT and CDR2 SNEGSKA (reference sequence). The study's findings and limits: When the samples were clustered directly with F measure, those that had been prepared in the same batch showed strong co-clustering. With TRBV5-6, TRBV5-1 and TRBV20-1 included, several TRBV segments were more frequent in patients than in controls. Controls' normalized Chao1 diversity significantly exceeded that of multiple sclerosis patients.

Material: blood. The receptor was isolated from a girl aged 10 to 17 with multiple sclerosis. The chain is built from TRBV20-1 and TRBJ2-5, with D possibly matching TRBD1 (6 bases). CDR3 loop: CSARDRGSGQEAQYF. The CDR3 DNA sequence: TGCAGTGCTAGAGATAGGGGGTCAGGCCAAGAGGCCCAGTACTTC.